This T cell receptor beta chain was obtained from a study of response to subunit inactivated influenza vaccine. Regarding the study as a whole: With each seasonal influenza vaccination, the authors suggested, few new T cells are recruited.

The CDR3 totals 14 residues. The junction had 2 bases not matched to a gene; V was cut back by 1 base and J by 5 bases. CDR1 and CDR2 (germline): SEHNR, FQNEAQ (reference sequence). There are a few counts of this clonotype. Antigen unknown. TCRdb called the RT-PCR reads again in MiXCR, with one record for every CDR3 protein. The repertoire consists of a few hundred thousand distinct CDR3 sequences, with 9.5% to 13% occurring once and the leading ten covering 10% to 15%. The genes are TRBV7-9 and TRBJ2-5; 9 positions agree with TRBD2. Material: PBMCs from blood, obtained more than 35 days after vaccination. The receptor was derived from a man aged 50 to 60 who received an inactivated influenza vaccine. CDR3 protein: CASSLVSGRETQYF. CDR3 nucleotide sequence: TGTGCCAGCAGCTTAGTGAGCGGGAGGGAGACCCAGTACTTC.